This T cell receptor beta chain emerged from a study of shared clonotypes between healthy human individuals. As regards this clone: No antigen is known for it.

From germline, CDR1 is MGHRA and CDR2 YSYEKL. The CDR3 sequence is 16 residues long. Trimming left V 3 bases short and J 1 base short, with 12 bases between. Sequenced by immunoSEQ multiplex PCR; TCRdb stores in-frame clones only, minus some. Of hundreds of thousands of clones in the sample, just over 90% were seen once. General study results and limits: At large depth, rarefaction still showed sorted-subset sequencing to be incomplete. Richness estimates generally favored naive over memory subsets.

Naive CD8 cells comprised CD45RO-negative, CCR7-positively selected cells, excluding terminally differentiated effector memory CD45RA+ cells. The chain carries TRBV4-1 and TRBJ2-2; D might be TRBD2 (5 bases). The sequence came from a man younger than 40 in good health. Sequenced input: naive CD8+ T cells sorted from blood. CDR3 loop: CASSQIERRNTGELFF. As DNA, the CDR3 is TGCGCCAGCAGCCAGATCGAGCGGAGGAACACCGGGGAGCTGTTTTTT.